The clone carrying this T cell receptor (beta chain) was picked up a small number of times. Its antigen is currently unknown. The germline V gene has CDR1 MNHEY and CDR2 SMNVEV (reference sequence). This CDR3 is built from 15 residues. J was trimmed by 2 bases and V by 5 bases; bases with no gene match: 7. The sample originates from a study of cytomegalovirus exposure and HLA in healthy donors. Primers for the PCR totalled 60 Vbeta and 13 Jbeta. The method was immunoSEQ multiplex PCR; TCRdb's version includes in-frame clones alone and lacks a portion of them. Among roughly 96,000 clones listed, approximately 74% were seen once. Notes on the study in general: V- and J-gene trimming in TCR beta was tied to a missense DCLRE1C variant by an analysis performed later.

What was sequenced was PBMCs. The gene calls are TRBV27 and TRBJ2-7, with TRBD1 matching over 9 bases. The sequence came from a female donor in good health and CMV-seropositive. In DNA, the CDR3 is TGTGCCAGCAGTCGGACCGGGACAGGGACCTACGAGCAGTACTTC. Translating gives CASSRTGTGTYEQYF.